This is a list of T cell receptor beta chains from one sample in a study of PD-1 blockade in mismatch repair-deficient tumors. The assay was immunoSEQ multiplex PCR, and TCRdb's table has in-frame clones only and misses some. The data hold about 68,000 clones, with around 73% observed a single time. The sample in question was peripheral blood, obtained 2 weeks after starting pembrolizumab. The source is an adult with mismatch repair-deficient cancer. CDR3s include the opening cysteine and the closing phenylalanine or tryptophan. The D gene is left open where the match is weak. A row's size may be missing; if present it is once, few, many or a size class.

clone_size d_call j_call v_call cdr3_nt cdr3_aa
once - TRBJ2-2 TRBV9 TGTGCCAGCAGCTTTCACACCGGGGAGCTGTTTTTT CASSFHTGELFF
- - TRBJ1-2 TRBV5-4 TGTGCCAGCAGCAGTGTAGGAAACTATGGCTACACCTTC CASSSVGNYGYTF
- - TRBJ2-1 TRBV19 TGTGCCAGTAGTGCCTCAGGGAGTGAGCAGTTCTTC CASSASGSEQFF
- - TRBJ2-3 TRBV5-4 TGTGCCAGCAGCCTAGGGGCGGTGGCGGGCACAGATACGCAGTATTTT CASSLGAVAGTDTQYF
- TRBD1 TRBJ2-3 TRBV5-4 TGTGCCAGCAGCACCCGGGACAGGGGTACAGATACGCAGTATTTT CASSTRDRGTDTQYF
- TRBD1 TRBJ1-5 TRBV19 TGTGCCAGTAGTATGGCCCGAACAGGGGTGGGAGGCAATCAGCCCCAGCATTTT CASSMARTGVGGNQPQHF
- TRBD1 TRBJ2-7 TRBV6-5 TGTGCCAGCACCGACGACAGGGGGCACTACGAGCAGTACTTC CASTDDRGHYEQYF
- - TRBJ1-5 TRBV27 TGTGCCAGCAGTCCCCGGCTAAGGGCTCAGCCCCAGCATTTT CASSPRLRAQPQHF
- - TRBJ2-1 TRBV7-3 TGTGCCAGCAGCTTAATGGAAAATGAGCAGTTCTTC CASSLMENEQFF
- - TRBJ1-1 TRBV27 TGTGCCAGCAGTTCTTCCTGGGGGAGTGAAGCTTTCTTT CASSSSWGSEAFF
- - TRBJ1-2 TRBV25-1 TGTGCCAGCAGTGAATGGGGGGAGATCGTTGCTGGCTACACCTTC CASSEWGEIVAGYTF
- - TRBJ1-3 TRBV7-3 TGTGCCAGCAGCCCGACAGGCGCTGGAAACACCATATATTTT CASSPTGAGNTIYF
- TRBD1 TRBJ2-7 TRBV7-2 TGTGCCAGCAGCTTAGTAGTGGACAGGGGCGTCGAGCAGTACTTC CASSLVVDRGVEQYF
few - TRBJ1-2 TRBV30 TGTGCCTCGGACGGTAACTATGGCTACACCTTC CASDGNYGYTF
once TRBD1 TRBJ1-2 TRBV6-5 TGTGCCAGCAGTAAGACAGGGGAATCCCTTTTTGGCTACACCTTC CASSKTGESLFGYTF
- - TRBJ1-1 TRBV6-6 TGTGCCAGCAGCTCCCTCTCGTATACTGAAGCTTTCTTT CASSSLSYTEAFF
- - TRBJ1-1 TRBV5-1 TGCGCCAGCAGCTTGGACAGATTGAACACTGAAGCTTTCTTT CASSLDRLNTEAFF
- TRBD1 TRBJ2-7 TRBV10-2 TGCGCCAGCGGGACAGGGGGCAACTACGAGCAGTACTTC CASGTGGNYEQYF
- - TRBJ1-1 TRBV15 TGTGCCACCAGCAGAGACGTCAGCACTGAAGCTTTCTTT CATSRDVSTEAFF
- - TRBJ1-1 TRBV7-9 TGTGCCAGCAGCTTACCTCCGGGGGACACTGAAGCTTTCTTT CASSLPPGDTEAFF
many TRBD2 TRBJ2-7 TRBV27 TGTGCCAGCAGCCCGGGGAGGGGCTACGAGCAGTACTTC CASSPGRGYEQYF
- - TRBJ1-3 TRBV19 TGTGCCAGTAGTAGCTTTGGCACCCACTCTGGAAACACCATATATTTT CASSSFGTHSGNTIYF
- - TRBJ2-2 TRBV6-4 TGTGCCAGCACCGCGGACAACGCGAACACCGGGGAGCTGTTTTTT CASTADNANTGELFF